This T cell receptor (beta chain) was sequenced during a study of CXCR3-negative and CXCR3-positive naive CD8 T cells. Study conclusions and caveats: TRB CDR3s of CXCR3-positive naive cells were more hydrophobic than those of CXCR3-negative naive cells.

Among CD8+ T cells, naive ones were CD45RO-CCR7+CD27+CD95-. For this clonotype: Antigen unknown.

The TRB libraries of cDNA were built by UMI-labeled 5' RACE. One entry per CDR3 protein, without DNA, is what TCRdb gives after re-calling the 5' RACE reads. Its listing shows tens of thousands of distinct CDR3 sequences. Sequencing used naive CXCR3+ CD8+ T cells from blood. As to subset: CD45RO-CCR7+CD27+CD95- naive CD8+ T cells expressing CXCR3 (TNR3+). This TCR derives from a human donor in good health. Some clones in this sample may be carry-over from other donors' samples.

The CDR3 is CASSFSGAGANVLTF. The chain links TRBV12-3 or TRBV12-4 to TRBJ2-6; TCRdb returns TRBD1, unconfirmable since there is no DNA. The CDR3 runs to 15 residues.